This T cell receptor beta chain was recorded in a study of cytomegalovirus exposure and HLA in healthy donors. Trimming shortened V by 0 bases and J by 3 bases, and 6 bases separated the two germline ends. Germline V gives CDR1 SGHNT, CDR2 YYREEE (reference sequence). This CDR3 has 13 amino acids. Amplification used 60 Vbeta primers and 13 Jbeta primers. TCRdb's copy holds only in-frame clones and misses some; the assay was immunoSEQ multiplex PCR. Here the sample spans approximately 170,000 clones, under 80% being singletons. The sample consisted of PBMCs. The receptor was derived from a female donor in good health and CMV-seronegative. This chain connects TRBV5-4 to TRBJ1-1; TRBD1 is a possible D gene (5 bases). CDR3 bases: TGTGCCAGCAGCTTGGTAGGGGACACTGAAGCTTTCTTT. Translating it yields CASSLVGDTEAFF.